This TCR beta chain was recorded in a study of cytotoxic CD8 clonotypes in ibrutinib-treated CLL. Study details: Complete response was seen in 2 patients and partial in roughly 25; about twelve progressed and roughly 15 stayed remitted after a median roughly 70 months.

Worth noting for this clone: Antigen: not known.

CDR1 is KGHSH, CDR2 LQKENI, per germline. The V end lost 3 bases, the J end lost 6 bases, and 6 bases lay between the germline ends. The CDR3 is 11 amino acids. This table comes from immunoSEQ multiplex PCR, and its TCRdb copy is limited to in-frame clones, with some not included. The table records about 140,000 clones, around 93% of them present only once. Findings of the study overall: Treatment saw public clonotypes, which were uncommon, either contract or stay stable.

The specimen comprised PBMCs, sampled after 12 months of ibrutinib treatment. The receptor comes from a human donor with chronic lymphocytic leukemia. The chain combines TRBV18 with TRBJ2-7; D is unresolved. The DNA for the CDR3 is TGTGCCAGCTCACCGGGTTCCGAGCAGTACTTC. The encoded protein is CASSPGSEQYF.